This record concerns one T cell receptor beta chain sequence. Antigen: not known. Time point defined: cycle 4 day 1 (C4D1), after 5 to 7 weeks of nivolumab. Relapse was seen in all patients after autologous stem cell transplantation, and brentuximab vedotin exposure was variable. This entry is derived from a study of PD-1 blockade in classical Hodgkin lymphoma. As for the study in general: Patients were dosed intravenously with nivolumab at 3 mg/kg every 2 weeks. Regarding the study as a whole: With respect to the repertoire differences, their causes, possibly disease activity or prior therapy, remain undefined. CD4+ TCR diversity climbed significantly by C4D1, unlike CD8+ TCR diversity.

Only in-frame clones appear in the TCRdb table, and some are missing; sequencing was by immunoSEQ multiplex PCR. The table records fewer than 100,000 clones, 93% of them present only once. Germline values: CDR1 SGHTA, CDR2 FQGNSA. The V end lost 2 bases, the J end lost 7 bases, and 8 bases lay between the germline ends. This CDR3 comprises 12 residues. The input for sequencing was peripheral blood mononuclear cells (PBMCs), taken before the fourth cycle of nivolumab. The TCR was taken from a human donor with classical Hodgkin lymphoma. The V gene is TRBV7-2, the J gene TRBJ1-2; a weak D match, TRBD1 (5 bases). CDR3: CASSLRGRGYTF. DNA for the CDR3: TGTGCCAGCAGCTTACGGGGCCGTGGCTACACCTTC.